This TCR beta chain came from a study of beta chain features in type 1 diabetes. Whole-study context: Cell yields, age and gender were similar between patients and healthy donors. General study findings and limits: Moderate yet significant TCRB CDR3 shortening was seen in Type 1 diabetes patients in all four CD4+ subsets. The VDJ junctions of type 1 diabetes patients carried fewer insertions and more deletions.

CDR3 length: 15 residues. The germline V gene encodes CDR1 LGHNA and CDR2 YSLEER. Trimming took 1 base from V and 11 from J; bases not matched to a gene: 9. Expressed TCRB transcripts got sequenced, as all isolated RNA was reverse transcribed. Naive, central memory and regulatory T cell samples produced a mean of about 3.5 million reads. The table came from immunoSEQ multiplex PCR; TCRdb's copy has only in-frame clones and leaves some out. The sample holds about 150,000 clones; around 8% are singletons and the top ten take about 0.95%. Concerning this clone itself: As yet, its antigen is unknown.

The sample taken for sequencing was central memory CD4+ T cells from blood. The receptor was isolated from a woman aged 40 to 50 with type 1 diabetes. The gene calls are TRBV4-3 and TRBJ2-3; TRBD2 aligns across 10 bases. The CDR3 sequence: CASSQGASGSSVQYF. In nucleotides, the CDR3 is TGCGCCAGCAGCCAAGGGGCTAGCGGGAGCTCGGTGCAGTATTTT.